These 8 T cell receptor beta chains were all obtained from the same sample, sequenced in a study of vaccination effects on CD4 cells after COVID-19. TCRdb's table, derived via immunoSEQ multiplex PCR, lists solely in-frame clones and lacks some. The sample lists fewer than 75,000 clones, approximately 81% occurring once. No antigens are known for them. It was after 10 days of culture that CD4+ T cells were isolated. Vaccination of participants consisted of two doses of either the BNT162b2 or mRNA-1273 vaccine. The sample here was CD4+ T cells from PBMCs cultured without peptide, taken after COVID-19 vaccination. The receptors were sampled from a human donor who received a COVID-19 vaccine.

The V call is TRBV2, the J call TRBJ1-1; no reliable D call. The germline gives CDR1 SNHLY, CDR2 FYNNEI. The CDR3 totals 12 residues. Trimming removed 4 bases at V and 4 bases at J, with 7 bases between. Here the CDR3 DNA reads TGTGCCAGCAGTGTCGTGGGCACTGAAGCTTTCTTT. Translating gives CASSVVGTEAFF.

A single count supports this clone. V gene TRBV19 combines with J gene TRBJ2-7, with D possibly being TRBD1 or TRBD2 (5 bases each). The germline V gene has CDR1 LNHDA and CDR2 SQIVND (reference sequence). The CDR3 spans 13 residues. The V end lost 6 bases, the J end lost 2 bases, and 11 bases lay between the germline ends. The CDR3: CASRRRDAYEQYF. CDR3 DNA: TGTGCCAGTAGAAGACGGGACGCCTACGAGCAGTACTTC.

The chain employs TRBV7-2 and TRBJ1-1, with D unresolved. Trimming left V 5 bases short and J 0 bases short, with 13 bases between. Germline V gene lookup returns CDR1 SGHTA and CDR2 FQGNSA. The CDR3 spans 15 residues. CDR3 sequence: CASSHVSFMNTEAFF. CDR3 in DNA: TGTGCCAGCAGCCATGTATCGTTCATGAACACTGAAGCTTTCTTT.

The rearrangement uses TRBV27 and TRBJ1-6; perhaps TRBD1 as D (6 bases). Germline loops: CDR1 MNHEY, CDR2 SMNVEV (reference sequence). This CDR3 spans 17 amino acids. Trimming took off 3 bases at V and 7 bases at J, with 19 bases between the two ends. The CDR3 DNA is TGTGCCAGCAGTTTTGGGGCCCGGGGGCGCGGGAATTCACCCCTCCACTTT. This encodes CASSFGARGRGNSPLHF.

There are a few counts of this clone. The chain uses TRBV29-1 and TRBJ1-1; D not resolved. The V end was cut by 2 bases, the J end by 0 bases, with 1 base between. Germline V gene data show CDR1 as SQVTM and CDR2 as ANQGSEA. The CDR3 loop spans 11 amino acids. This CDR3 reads CSVELNTEAFF. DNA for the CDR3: TGCAGCGTTGAACTGAACACTGAAGCTTTCTTT.

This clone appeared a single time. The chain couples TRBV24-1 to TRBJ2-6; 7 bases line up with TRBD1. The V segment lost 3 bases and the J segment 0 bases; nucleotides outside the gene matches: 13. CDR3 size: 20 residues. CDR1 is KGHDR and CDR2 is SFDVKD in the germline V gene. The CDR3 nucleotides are TGTGCCACCAGTGATCCGAGACAGGGACCCTTGAACTCTGGGGCCAACGTCCTGACTTTC. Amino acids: CATSDPRQGPLNSGANVLTF.

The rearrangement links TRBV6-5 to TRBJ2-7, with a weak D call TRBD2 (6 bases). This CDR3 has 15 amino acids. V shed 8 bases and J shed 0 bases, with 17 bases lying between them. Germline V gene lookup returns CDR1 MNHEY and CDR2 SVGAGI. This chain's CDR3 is CASGRGSVVSYEQYF. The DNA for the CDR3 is TGTGCCAGCGGGCGGGGTAGCGTTGTCTCCTACGAGCAGTACTTC.

The CDR3 reads CASSLAGQTYEQYF. Here the CDR3 DNA reads TGTGCCAGCAGCTTGGCCGGACAGACCTACGAGCAGTACTTC. The chain employs TRBV5-5 and TRBJ2-7; TRBD1 is a possible D gene (6 bases). The CDR3 runs to 14 residues. The germline CDR1 and CDR2 sequences are SGHKS and YYEKEE (reference sequence). V was trimmed by 0 bases and J by 2 bases, leaving 9 bases between them.